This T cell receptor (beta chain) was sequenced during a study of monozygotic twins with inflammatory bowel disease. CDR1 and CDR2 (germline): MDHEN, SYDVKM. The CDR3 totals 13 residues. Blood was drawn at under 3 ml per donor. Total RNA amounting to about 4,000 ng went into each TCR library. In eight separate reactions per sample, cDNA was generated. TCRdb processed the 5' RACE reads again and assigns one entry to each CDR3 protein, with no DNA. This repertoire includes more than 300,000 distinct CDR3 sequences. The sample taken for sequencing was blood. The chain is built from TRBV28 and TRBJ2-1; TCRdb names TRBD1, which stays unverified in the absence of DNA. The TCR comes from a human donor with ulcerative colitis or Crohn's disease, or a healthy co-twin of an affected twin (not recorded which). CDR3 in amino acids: CASLNRGYNEQFF.